This T cell receptor (beta chain) was sequenced for a study of T cell responses to AZD1222 COVID-19 vaccine. This clone was detected only a few times. The CDR3 runs to 17 residues. V was clipped by 4 bases and J by 2 bases; unmatched bases: 9. The V gene's germline CDR1 is MNHEY and CDR2 SVGEGT. Data came from immunoSEQ multiplex PCR; TCRdb stores just in-frame clones and leaves some out. The sample has 45,000 to 60,000 clones; about 83% are singletons. J is TRBJ2-1 and V is TRBV6-2 or TRBV6-3, with 9 bases fitting TRBD2. The specimen was peripheral blood, collected on day 0 of AZD1222 vaccination. This clonotype was obtained from an adult in good health. As DNA, the CDR3 is TGTGCCAGCAGTTGGCTTGGTAGCGGGGGCCCCTACAATGAGCAGTTCTTC. Translated, it gives CASSWLGSGGPYNEQFF.